The clone carrying this T cell receptor (beta chain) has only a few counts. Its antigen is not identified. V trimming: 2 bases; J trimming: 5 bases; junction bases outside the gene matches: 3. Germline V lookup: CDR1 MDHEN, CDR2 SYDVKM. The CDR3 consists of 14 residues. The record originates from a study of identical twins. MiXCR, run by TCRdb on the 5' RACE reads, gives a single entry per CDR3 protein. The sample contains 200,000 to 250,000 distinct CDR3 sequences, 5.5% to 7% of which appear only once. Findings of the study overall: Invariant T cells like MAIT and iNKT could partly confound the zero-insertion analyses. Instead of following the same donors, the conclusions were based on cross-sectional statistical analysis. The abundant beta clonotypes from cord blood had fewer insertions, and memory repertoires had none of this.

In addition, the sample was reused for a study of yellow fever vaccine responses in identical twins.

This chain connects TRBV28 to TRBJ1-5; the match to TRBD1 covers 7 bases. This TCR was sampled from a woman between 18 and 29 years old in good health. Specimen: memory (CD45RO+) T cells sorted from blood. The CDR3 region is CASSLRQGYQPQHF. Written as DNA, the CDR3 is TGTGCCAGCAGTTTACGACAGGGATATCAGCCCCAGCATTTT.